The present T cell receptor (beta chain) was sequenced within a study of blood T cell repertoires in COVID-19 (dated by TCRdb to 2020 to 2021). For the study in its entirety: Collaborator samples came from the United States, Italy and Spain and covered acute and convalescent phases of COVID-19. The material from the prospective study consisted of cDNA or gDNA derived from T cells, B-cell-depleted T cells, or PBMCs. Subjects who had been exposed to COVID-19, were actively infected with it, or had recovered from it provided the deeply sampled blood TCRbeta repertoires that made up the dataset. The repertoires were released in a freely available public database intended as a resource for research on the immune response to SARS-CoV-2. The samples were drawn from the first 160 participants of the ongoing ImmuneRACE study and from over a thousand subjects provided by 6 global collaborators. Nearly every sample came with metadata listing a de-identified subject ID, COVID-19 status, age in years and sex. HLA class I and class II types, where available, came from metadata supplied by the sample provider rather than from assay-based typing. The paper as a whole reports these results and caveats: Clinical and demographic metadata were provided uncurated, with the amount varying by source and participant.

Concerning this clone: Its cognate antigen has yet to be identified. One base away there is no much larger clone; base qualities are not given. The sample holds other DNA sequences that translate to the same CDR3.

Participants in the prospective study were enrolled through a virtual design, were aged about 18 to 90 years, and lived in approximately 24 United States geographic areas. In the prospective study, cohorts were assigned on the basis of participant-reported clinical history obtained from a screening survey and a study questionnaire. Exposed participants had been in contact, within 2 weeks of entering the study, with a person who had a PCR-confirmed or clinician-diagnosed case of COVID-19. In the prospective study, mobile phlebotomists collected whole blood, serum and a nasopharyngeal or oropharyngeal swab from each participant. Additional blood draws and questionnaires over an approximately 2-month period could optionally be provided by prospective study participants. Prospective study blood samples were shipped either frozen or at room temperature before DNA extraction. TCRbeta CDR3 regions were amplified from genomic DNA using the immunoSEQ Assay, a bias-controlled multiplex PCR. Concerning the study's data processing: Within the assay, amplification of reference gene primers was used to estimate how many nucleated cells each sample contained. To quantify the absolute abundance of each unique TCRbeta CDR3 rearrangement, sequence reads were collapsed and filtered. For each sample, productive Simpson clonality was calculated as the square root of Simpson's diversity index over productive rearrangements. The clones in this table, taken by TCRdb from immuneACCESS, are in-frame only. Not every clone is retained; where verified, under half of the shortfall comes from an unresolved V gene, and the cause of the rest is unknown. V and J calls and clone size are given by that table; D and trimming were obtained from the DNA. Here the sample has a few hundred thousand clones; 85% occur a single time. The leading ten clones occupy roughly 6.7% of the sample.

The germline V gene sets CDR1 to MNHEY and CDR2 to SVGAGI. A distance of 11 bases separates the germline ends of V and J, which lose 7 bases and 2 bases respectively. Spanning cysteine to phenylalanine, the CDR3 consists of 13 amino acids. Just CDR3 DNA is preserved here, 39 bases in frame from base 1. This clonotype originated in a woman aged 45 to 65 who had been exposed to COVID-19. The chain couples TRBV6-5 to TRBJ1-1; the D gene is possibly TRBD1, with 6 bases matching. Sequenced sample: PBMCs or T cells enriched from blood (not recorded which). The sequence in DNA is TGTGCCAGCACACAGGGTAGAAACACTGAAGCTTTCTTT. This gives the protein CASTQGRNTEAFF.